This T cell receptor beta chain was found in a study of T cell responses to AZD1222 COVID-19 vaccine. General study results and limits: Among spike-specific TCRs, nearly half reportedly target unmutated variant regions. Only 5 or 6 individuals given AZD1222 were seropositive at baseline.

Sequencing used immunoSEQ multiplex PCR; TCRdb keeps in-frame clones, though not all of them. In the table there are some 120,000 clones, 88% of which are singletons. Comments on this clone: The antigen remains undetermined.

Pooled samples include second doses given at about 4 or 12 weeks. The specimen comprised peripheral blood, sampled 28 days after the second AZD1222 dose. The receptor was isolated from an adult who received the AZD1222 COVID-19 vaccine.

DNA of the CDR3: TGTGCCAGCAGCCGAGATTACAGGGGGATTAATAATTCACCCCTCCACTTT. It yields the protein CASSRDYRGINNSPLHF. The chain carries TRBV6-6 and TRBJ1-6; 8 bases line up with TRBD1. Germline trimming cut 6 bases from V and 5 bases from J; bases unmatched to any gene: 12. CDR1 is MNHNY and CDR2 is SVGAGI in the germline V gene (reference sequence). The CDR3 is made up of 17 amino acids.